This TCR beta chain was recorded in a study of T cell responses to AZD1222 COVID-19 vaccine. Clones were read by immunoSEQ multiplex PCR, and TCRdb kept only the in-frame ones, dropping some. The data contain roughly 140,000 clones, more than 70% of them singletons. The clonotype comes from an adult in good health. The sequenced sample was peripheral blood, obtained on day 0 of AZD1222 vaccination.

The CDR3, as DNA: TGTGCCAGCAGTTTAGCGGAGGGTTCACCCCTCCACTTT. This codes for CASSLAEGSPLHF. The chain carries TRBV12-3 or TRBV12-4 and TRBJ1-6; no definite D call. Trimming took off 0 bases at V and 9 bases at J, with 6 bases between the two ends. The CDR3 extends over 13 amino acids.